Below, 24 T cell receptor beta chains from the same sample are listed, as sequenced in a study of T cell clonality in common variable immunodeficiency. Overall study findings and caveats: Common variable immunodeficiency TCR beta sequences reportedly had fewer deletions and N-nucleotide insertions.

Their specific antigens are unknown. Measured with immunoSEQ multiplex PCR; TCRdb has only the in-frame clones, and not every one. This set yields around 19,000 clones and no singletons; the top ten hold around 6.1%. Sequences were obtained from peripheral blood mononuclear cells. The receptor source for this set is a human donor with common variable immunodeficiency.

This clone showed up many times. The CDR3 is cut off 3 residues early in the read; its end comes from the germline J gene. The rearrangement links TRBV7-9 to TRBJ1-1; unclear D gene. CDR1 and CDR2 (germline): SEHNR, FQNEAQ (reference sequence). This CDR3 has 14 residues. V was pared by 2 bases and J by 0 bases, with 7 bases between. The sequenced part of the CDR3 DNA is TGTGCCAGCAGCTTAACAGAGTTGAACACTGAA. Its protein is CASSLTELNTE. The whole CDR3 protein reads CASSLTELNTEAFF.

In regard to this clone: Coverage ceases 3 residues before the CDR3 finishes, and the germline J gene fills in the end. V usage is TRBV20-1 and J usage is TRBJ2-7; TRBD2 is a possible D gene (6 bases). Per germline, CDR1 DFQATT and CDR2 SNEGSKA (reference sequence). V dropped 0 bases and J dropped 6 bases, with 21 bases sitting between them. CDR3 length: 16 amino acids. CDR3 region: CSARDQRSSGLLEQYF. Partial CDR3 DNA: TGCAGTGCTAGAGATCAAAGGTCCAGCGGGCTCCTCGAG.

This clone showed up just a few times. Sequence at one end of the junction differs from germline and may be a read error. The read terminates 3 residues before the CDR3 end, so the remaining end is supplied by the germline J gene. The chain links TRBV2 to TRBJ1-1; D call uncertain. Germline loops: CDR1 SNHLY, CDR2 FYNNEI. The CDR3 covers 15 residues. CDR3 bases read: TGTGCCAGCAGCGAAGCGACAAGAGCGAACACTGAA. Residues: CASSEATRANTE. The full CDR3 protein reads CASSEATRANTEAFF.

About this clone: The DNA ends 3 residues before the CDR3 does, and the rest of the CDR3 is filled in from the germline J gene. The chain employs TRBV19 and TRBJ2-1; TRBD2 aligns across 14 bases. Germline V gene lookup returns CDR1 LNHDA and CDR2 SQIVND (reference sequence). J lost 7 bases, V lost 5 bases, and 10 bases had no gene match. The CDR3 is 17 amino acids. The CDR3 protein is CASSRSMTSGGANEQFF. Partial CDR3 DNA: TGTGCCAGTAGTCGCTCAATGACTAGCGGGGGGGCGAATGAG.

The table lists this clone with many counts. From the germline J gene comes the end of the CDR3, since the read stops 3 residues before it. This rearrangement joins TRBV29-1 to TRBJ2-3; 7 bases line up with TRBD1. V trimming: 3 bases; J trimming: 4 bases; junction bases outside the gene matches: 4. Germline V CDR1 and CDR2: SQVTM, ANQGSEA. The CDR3 totals 13 residues. The CDR3 sequence is CSVDRQGPDTQYF. CDR3 DNA (partial): TGCAGCGTTGACCGACAGGGCCCAGATACG.

This clone was seen at least ten times. The read terminates 3 residues before the CDR3 end, so the remaining end is supplied by the germline J gene. The rearrangement uses TRBV7-2 and TRBJ2-6; 7 bases are shared with TRBD1. The CDR3 contains 13 residues. Losses at the gene ends were 5 bases for V and 10 bases for J; bases not matched to a gene: 5. Germline V gene sequence: CDR1 SGHTA, CDR2 FQGNSA. CDR3 bases read: TGTGCCAGCAGCACAGGGGTGAGAAACGTC. Translation: CASSTGVRNV. The full CDR3 is CASSTGVRNVLTF.

There are a few counts of this clone. Read data end 3 residues before the CDR3 end; the end is taken from the germline J gene. V and J are TRBV19 and TRBJ2-7; 7 bases are shared with TRBD1. Trimming cost V 0 bases and J 3 bases; bases outside gene matches: 8. From germline, CDR1 is LNHDA and CDR2 SQIVND (reference sequence). The length of the CDR3 is 16 residues. The sequenced CDR3 bases are TGTGCCAGTAGTATAGATCAGGGGGACGCATACTACGAG. It translates to CASSIDQGDAYYE. The full CDR3 reads CASSIDQGDAYYEQYF.

This clone is deemed medium-sized (0.01 to 0.1%). Read data end 3 residues before the CDR3 end; the end is taken from the germline J gene. The chain combines TRBV20-1 with TRBJ2-7; D possibly corresponds to TRBD2 (6 bases). V shed 0 bases and J shed 0 bases, with 9 bases lying between them. Germline loops: CDR1 DFQATT, CDR2 SNEGSKA (reference sequence). This CDR3 has 14 residues. CDR3 DNA, as far as it was read: TGCAGTGCTAGAGATCACGGGGGCTCCTACGAG. It yields the protein CSARDHGGSYE. The complete CDR3 sequence is CSARDHGGSYEQYF.

This clone was detected ten times or more. The read falls 3 residues short of the CDR3 end, and the missing part is taken from the germline J gene. The chain couples TRBV18 to TRBJ2-7, with 8 nucleotides matching TRBD1. The length of the CDR3 is 13 residues. V was clipped by 4 bases and J by 5 bases; unmatched bases: 4. CDR1 is KGHSH and CDR2 is LQKENI in the germline V gene. Partial CDR3 DNA: TGTGCCAGCTCACGACAGGGGACTCACGAG. Translating gives CASSRQGTHE. The CDR3, in full, reads CASSRQGTHEQYF.

Points on this clone: The DNA ends 3 residues before the CDR3 does, and the rest of the CDR3 is filled in from the germline J gene. V and J are TRBV2 and TRBJ1-1, with D unclear. This CDR3 region has 12 residues. V gave up 5 bases and J gave up 2 bases, with 6 bases separating them. CDR1 and CDR2 (germline): SNHLY, FYNNEI. CDR3 region: CASSLANTEAFF. Partial CDR3 DNA: TGTGCCAGCAGTTTGGCTAACACTGAA.

This clone showed up many times. Sequencing ends 3 residues short of the CDR3 end; the germline J gene provides the rest. V usage is TRBV6-2 or TRBV6-3 and J usage is TRBJ1-1; 9 nucleotides align to TRBD1. The CDR3 totals 15 residues. The germline V gene has CDR1 MNHEY and CDR2 SVGEGT. V trimming: 5 bases; J trimming: 5 bases; junction bases outside the gene matches: 9. CDR3 DNA, as far as it was read: TGTGCCAGCAGTCTTACAGGGGGCGCAGGGACTGAA. It translates to CASSLTGGAGTE. The full CDR3 sequence reads CASSLTGGAGTEAFF.

This clone was counted at least ten times. Sequencing ends 3 residues short of the CDR3 end; the germline J gene provides the rest. V is TRBV7-6 and J is TRBJ2-7; 9 bases are a match to TRBD1. Unmatched junction bases numbered 8, after V lost 5 bases and J lost 6 bases. This CDR3 comprises 14 residues. The germline CDR1 and CDR2 sequences are SGHVS and FNYEAQ. CDR3 DNA (partial): TGTGCCAGCAGCGCCCCCGGGACAGGGATCGAG. This encodes CASSAPGTGIE. The full CDR3 protein reads CASSAPGTGIEQYF.

This clone occurred a few times. The DNA ends 3 residues before the CDR3 does, and the rest of the CDR3 is filled in from the germline J gene. This chain connects TRBV5-1 to TRBJ1-5, with D possibly TRBD1 on 5 matching bases. With 5 bases removed from V and 6 bases from J, the gap between germline ends came to 15 bases. The CDR3 is 14 residues long. CDR1 is SGHRS and CDR2 is YFSETQ in the germline V gene. CDR3 DNA (partial): TGCGCCAGCAGTTTTTCAGGGAGGGGTCAGCCC. The encoded protein is CASSFSGRGQP. The CDR3 reads in full as CASSFSGRGQPQHF.

As for this clone: The read terminates 3 residues before the CDR3 end, so the remaining end is supplied by the germline J gene. The chain combines TRBV7-6 with TRBJ2-5; 8 bases agree with TRBD2. Germline V lookup: CDR1 SGHVS, CDR2 FNYEAQ. The CDR3 loop spans 15 amino acids. V shed 5 bases, J shed 1 base, and the junction held 6 bases outside the gene matches. The CDR3 loop is CASSGRTSPQETQYF. CDR3 DNA (partial): TGTGCCAGCAGCGGTAGGACTAGCCCCCAAGAGACC.

This clone turned up a few times. The read stops 3 residues short of the end of the CDR3; the missing end is completed from the germline J gene. The chain uses TRBV18 and TRBJ2-5; D is perhaps TRBD2 (5 bases). CDR1 and CDR2 (germline): KGHSH, LQKENI. The CDR3 totals 15 residues. The V end lost 4 bases, the J end lost 1 base, and 13 bases lay between the germline ends. CDR3 DNA (partial): TGTGCCAGCTCACTAGAACTAGACCGCCAAGAGACC. This codes for CASSLELDRQET. The whole CDR3 sequence is CASSLELDRQETQYF.

Remarks on this clone: A far more abundant clone sits one base away, making this likely a read error. The observed sequence ends 3 residues before the CDR3 terminus, with the missing tail filled in from the germline J gene. The sample holds other DNA sequences that translate to the same CDR3. This chain links TRBV7-7 with TRBJ2-5; 11 bases are shared with TRBD2. This CDR3 contains 16 residues. Germline V CDR1 and CDR2: SSHAT, FNYEAQ (reference sequence). The sequenced part of the CDR3 DNA is TGTGCCAGCAGTTTAGCCCAGACTAGCGGGAAGGAGACC. Translated, it gives CASSLAQTSGKET. In full, the CDR3 is CASSLAQTSGKETQYF.

This clone was detected many times. The CDR3 is cut off 3 residues early in the read; its end comes from the germline J gene. The chain joins TRBV20-1 to TRBJ2-5; D might be TRBD2 (6 bases). This CDR3 has 13 amino acids. The germline V gene has CDR1 DFQATT and CDR2 SNEGSKA (reference sequence). V dropped 5 bases and J dropped 1 base, with 11 bases sitting between them. CDR3 region: CSAPGGFQETQYF. CDR3 DNA (partial): TGCAGTGCTCCCGGGGGTTTCCAAGAGACC.

This clone has just a few counts. Read data end 3 residues before the CDR3 end; the end is taken from the germline J gene. V and J are TRBV7-3 and TRBJ2-3, with D unclear. The germline V gene encodes CDR1 SGHTA and CDR2 FQGTGA. V lost 2 bases and J 0 bases, leaving 6 bases between the germline ends. This CDR3 spans 14 amino acids. CDR3 loop: CASSLAASTDTQYF. The sequenced part of the CDR3 DNA is TGTGCCAGCAGCTTAGCGGCTAGCACAGATACG.

A few counts support this clone. Read sequence stops 3 residues before the CDR3 end, and the germline J gene provides the missing end. V gene TRBV5-1 combines with J gene TRBJ2-7; possibly TRBD2 for D (6 bases). Germline CDR1 and CDR2: SGHRS and YFSETQ. CDR3 length: 14 amino acids. V was pared by 4 bases and J by 0 bases, with 11 bases between. CDR3 protein: CASSGDFSSYEQYF. The covered CDR3 bases are TGCGCCAGCAGCGGGGACTTTTCCTCCTACGAG.

Remarks on this clone: The DNA ends 3 residues before the CDR3 does, and the rest of the CDR3 is filled in from the germline J gene. The chain uses TRBV18 and TRBJ1-5; possible D gene TRBD1, 6 bases. The CDR3 spans 16 residues. CDR1 is KGHSH, CDR2 LQKENI, per germline. V was shortened by 1 base and J by 6 bases, with 16 bases between the two germline ends. CDR3 DNA (partial): TGTGCCAGCTCACCACAGGCCAGGGGATTGGGTCAGCCC. This gives the protein CASSPQARGLGQP. In full, the CDR3 reads CASSPQARGLGQPQHF.

This clone was picked up a small number of times. The CDR3 end falls 3 residues outside the read, so it is completed with the germline J gene. The rearrangement uses TRBV30 and TRBJ1-6, with 7 bases fitting TRBD1. Trimming removed 5 bases from V and 10 bases from J; junction bases left unmatched: 5. The CDR3 sequence is 12 residues long. Per germline, CDR1 GTSNPN and CDR2 SVGIG (reference sequence). Here the CDR3 reads CAWDREVSPLHF. Partial CDR3 DNA: TGTGCCTGGGACAGGGAGGTCTCACCC.

With regard to this clone: A read error may be the cause here, since a much bigger clone is one base away. The CDR3 is cut off 3 residues early in the read; its end comes from the germline J gene. The rearrangement uses TRBV11-3 and TRBJ2-5; 8 nucleotides line up with TRBD1. V shed 5 bases, J shed 5 bases, and the junction held 10 bases outside the gene matches. The length of the CDR3 is 15 residues. Germline V gives CDR1 SGHNT, CDR2 YENEEA. The covered CDR3 bases are TGTGCCAGCAGCAAAGGGGACAGGTTGTACGAGACC. Translated, it gives CASSKGDRLYET. The CDR3 in its entirety is CASSKGDRLYETQYF.

This clone was seen ten or more times. The observed sequence ends 3 residues before the CDR3 terminus, with the missing tail filled in from the germline J gene. The chain has TRBV6-2 or TRBV6-3 and TRBJ2-7; D uncertain. The CDR3 spans 11 residues. Per the germline V gene, CDR1 is MNHEY and CDR2 is SVGEGT. The germline V and J ends were trimmed by 5 bases and 2 bases, with 4 bases remaining between them. CDR3 bases read: TGTGCCAGCAGTAAGGCCTACGAG. Residues: CASSKAYE. The CDR3 as a whole reads CASSKAYEQYF.

This clone turned up a few times. The read gets to within 3 residues of the CDR3 end, and the germline J gene fills in the rest. The V and J genes are TRBV2 and TRBJ2-7; D not resolved. Germline V gene lookup returns CDR1 SNHLY and CDR2 FYNNEI. Trimming pared 3 bases from V and 3 bases from J, leaving 12 bases between. The CDR3 has 14 amino acids. CDR3 DNA, as far as it was read: TGTGCCAGCAGTGATCGGCAGGATGGCTACGAG. Protein sequence: CASSDRQDGYE. The full CDR3 protein is CASSDRQDGYEQYF. The entire variable domain, with the rest obtained from reference TRBV2 and TRBJ2-7, is as follows: EPEVTQTPSHQVTQMGQEVILRCVPISNHLYFYWYRQILGQKVEFLVSFYNNEISEKSEIFDDQFSVERPDGSNFTLKIRSTKLEDSAMYFCASSDRQDGYEQYFGPGTRLTVT.